Listed here are 25 T cell receptor beta chains from one sample, sequenced in a study of blood T cell repertoires in COVID-19. The repertoire was sequenced with immunoSEQ multiplex PCR; TCRdb's copy has only in-frame clones and lacks some. Here the sample spans about 220,000 clones, around 82% being singletons. Sequenced input: peripheral blood. These TCRs come from a woman aged 25-40 years who had recovered from COVID-19.

CDR3 DNA: TGTGCCAGCAGTTTATGGGACAGGGCCAGGTACGAGCAGTACTTC. Translating it yields CASSLWDRARYEQYF. The chain links TRBV28 to TRBJ2-7; 8 bases align to TRBD1. Per the germline V gene, CDR1 is MDHEN and CDR2 is SYDVKM. This CDR3 spans 15 amino acids. V was clipped by 0 bases and J by 4 bases; unmatched bases: 5.

V is TRBV27 and J is TRBJ2-3; D is possibly TRBD1 (5 bases). The CDR3 totals 16 residues. Germline V gene sequence: CDR1 MNHEY, CDR2 SMNVEV (reference sequence). V was shortened by 5 bases and J by 4 bases, with 19 bases between the two germline ends. CDR3 DNA sequence: TGTGCCAGCAGTATCCTCTTGGGGCGAGTGGCAGATACGCAGTATTTT. This sequence encodes CASSILLGRVADTQYF.

The rearrangement links TRBV7-3 to TRBJ2-1; TRBD2 might be the D (6 bases). The germline V and J ends were trimmed by 2 bases and 0 bases, with 8 bases remaining between them. This CDR3 has 15 amino acids. CDR1 is SGHTA, CDR2 FQGTGA, per germline. The CDR3 region has the DNA TGTGCCAGCAGCTTAGACGGGAGCTCCTACAATGAGCAGTTCTTC. It specifies CASSLDGSSYNEQFF.

This chain connects TRBV3-1 (or the pseudogene TRBV3-2) to TRBJ2-1; maybe TRBD2 (5 bases). The germline gives CDR1 LGHDT, CDR2 YNNKEL (reference sequence). The CDR3 contains 14 residues. The V end lost 3 bases, the J end lost 0 bases, and 6 bases lay between the germline ends. CDR3 nucleotides: TGTGCCAGCAGCCAGGACTTCTCCTACAATGAGCAGTTCTTC. This translates into CASSQDFSYNEQFF.

The genes are TRBV28 and TRBJ1-4; D perhaps matches TRBD1 (6 bases). The CDR3 is 15 residues long. V lost 4 bases and J lost 0, with 9 bases in between. Germline V CDR1 and CDR2: MDHEN, SYDVKM. CDR3 in amino acids: CASSSGTPTNEKLFF. DNA of the CDR3: TGTGCCAGCAGTTCCGGGACACCAACTAATGAAAAACTGTTTTTT.

V and J are TRBV5-1 and TRBJ2-7; 7 bases agree with TRBD1. The J segment lost 3 bases and the V segment lost 5 bases, leaving 2 bases of the junction unmatched. Germline CDR1 is SGHRS and CDR2 is YFSETQ. This CDR3 spans 12 amino acids. CDR3 sequence reads: CASRGTDYEQYF. The CDR3 bases are TGCGCCAGCAGGGGGACAGACTACGAGCAGTACTTC.

V gene TRBV10-3 combines with J gene TRBJ1-2, with a tentative D call TRBD1 (5 bases). Trimming left V 0 bases short and J 4 bases short, with 6 bases between. CDR1 ENHRY and CDR2 SYGVKD come from the germline V gene. There are 13 residues in the CDR3. CDR3: CAISESTGYGYTF. CDR3 in DNA: TGTGCCATCAGTGAGTCCACAGGCTATGGCTACACCTTC.

This clone was seen a few times. V gene TRBV28 combines with J gene TRBJ2-1, with TRBD2 identical over 10 bases. Trimming took 6 bases from V and 3 from J; bases not matched to a gene: 8. This CDR3 comprises 16 residues. Germline CDR1 is MDHEN and CDR2 is SYDVKM. The CDR3 reads CASSPLAGVGYNEQFF. The CDR3, as DNA: TGTGCCAGCAGCCCTCTAGCGGGAGTTGGCTACAATGAGCAGTTCTTC. The whole variable domain, remainder taken from reference TRBV28 and TRBJ2-1, is DVKVTQSSRYLVKRTGEKVFLECVQDMDHENMFWYRQDPGLGLRLIYFSYDVKMKEKGDIPEGYSVSREKKERFSLILESASTNQTSMYLCASSPLAGVGYNEQFFGPGTRLTVL.

The chain has TRBV6-5 and TRBJ2-6; D unclear. Germline loops: CDR1 MNHEY, CDR2 SVGAGI. Between the trimmed V and J ends, which lost 5 bases and 0 bases, there was a span of 8 bases. The CDR3 contains 15 residues. CDR3 sequence: CASSQSISGANVLTF. CDR3 sequence (DNA): TGTGCCAGCAGTCAATCCATCTCTGGGGCCAACGTCCTGACTTTC.

This chain joins TRBV7-8 and TRBJ2-2; D might be TRBD2 (6 bases). Germline V gene lookup returns CDR1 SGHVS and CDR2 FQNEAQ. The CDR3 runs to 15 residues. V lost 1 base, J lost 3 bases, and 9 bases lay in between. CDR3: CASSLGVADTGELFF. The CDR3 DNA is TGTGCCAGCAGCTTAGGGGTAGCGGACACCGGGGAGCTGTTTTTT. The variable domain in full, completed from reference TRBV7-8 and TRBJ2-2, reads GAGVSQSPRYKVAKRGQDVALRCDPISGHVSLFWYQQALGQGPEFLTYFQNEAQLDKSGLPSDRFFAERPEGSVSTLKIQRTQQEDSAVYLCASSLGVADTGELFFGEGSRLTVL.

This CDR3 reads CASSRGGQGAKGYTF. The CDR3 DNA reads as TGTGCCAGCAGCCGGGGTGGGCAGGGGGCAAAGGGCTACACCTTC. V is TRBV27 and J is TRBJ1-2; TRBD1 matches at 8 bases. In germline, CDR1 is MNHEY, CDR2 SMNVEV (reference sequence). Trimming at V came to 6 bases and at J to 8 bases, leaving 14 bases not matched to a gene. The CDR3 totals 15 residues.

The chain employs TRBV28 and TRBJ2-7; D perhaps matches TRBD2 (6 bases). V was clipped by 1 base and J by 4 bases, with 26 bases between them. The germline CDR1 and CDR2 sequences are MDHEN and SYDVKM. This CDR3 is built from 19 residues. CDR3 region: CASSLYLASTGQSGYEQYF. The CDR3 DNA is TGTGCCAGCAGTTTATATTTAGCCTCTACAGGACAAAGCGGGTACGAGCAGTACTTC.

The genes are TRBV19 and TRBJ2-7; no firm D call. The germline V gene has CDR1 LNHDA and CDR2 SQIVND (reference sequence). V was pared by 0 bases and J by 0 bases, with 6 bases between. CDR3 length: 14 amino acids. CDR3 coding DNA: TGTGCCAGTAGTATAGAAAGCTTCTCCTACGAGCAGTACTTC. Translating gives CASSIESFSYEQYF.

The chain links TRBV5-6 to TRBJ2-7; no clear D. CDR3 length: 13 residues. The germline gives CDR1 SGHDT, CDR2 YYEEEE. V dropped 1 base and J dropped 9 bases, with 14 bases sitting between them. The CDR3 DNA follows: TGTGCCAGCAGCTTGCAAAGCCGCTCGCGGCAGTACTTC. Its protein is CASSLQSRSRQYF.

The J gene is TRBJ1-4, the V gene TRBV5-1; no firm D call. This CDR3 contains 17 residues. The V gene lost 0 bases and the J gene lost 1 base, with 13 bases spanning the gap. Per the germline V gene, CDR1 is SGHRS and CDR2 is YFSETQ. The CDR3, as DNA: TGCGCCAGCAGCTTGGGTATAGGGCGGGAAACTAATGAAAAACTGTTTTTT. Translating gives CASSLGIGRETNEKLFF.

This clone has ten or more counts. The sample carries other DNA sequences with the same CDR3. The chain combines TRBV5-1 with TRBJ2-5, with D maybe TRBD2 (6 bases). Deletions cut 0 bases from V and 3 bases from J, with 12 bases between. Germline CDR1 reads SGHRS; CDR2 reads YFSETQ. The CDR3 has 15 amino acids. CDR3 coding DNA: TGCGCCAGCAGCTTGGCGGGGACTGGTGAAGAGACCCAGTACTTC. Its translation: CASSLAGTGEETQYF.

This rearrangement joins TRBV18 to TRBJ2-2; D remains ambiguous. The germline V and J ends were trimmed by 0 bases and 0 bases, with 8 bases remaining between them. The V gene's germline CDR1 is KGHSH and CDR2 LQKENI. The CDR3 extends over 16 amino acids. The CDR3 DNA sequence: TGTGCCAGCTCACCACCGGCAAACGCGAACACCGGGGAGCTGTTTTTT. The encoded protein is CASSPPANANTGELFF.

This chain joins TRBV27 and TRBJ2-1; 9 bases agree with TRBD2. The germline V gene has CDR1 MNHEY and CDR2 SMNVEV (reference sequence). The CDR3 spans 17 residues. V shed 5 bases, J shed 6 bases, and the junction held 14 bases outside the gene matches. The CDR3 here is CASSTVAGAPWGNEQFF. For the CDR3, the DNA is TGTGCCAGCAGTACTGTAGCGGGAGCCCCTTGGGGCAATGAGCAGTTCTTC.

The rearrangement uses TRBV5-6 and TRBJ2-7; 8 bases agree with TRBD2. V lost 0 bases and J lost 5; bases outside the gene matches: 4. This CDR3 is 14 amino acids long. Germline-derived CDR1 and CDR2 are SGHDT and YYEEEE. CDR3 in DNA: TGTGCCAGCAGCTTGGTAACTAGCGGAGACGAGCAGTACTTC. It encodes CASSLVTSGDEQYF.

This clone was recorded only once. J is TRBJ1-5 and V is TRBV25-1, with TRBD1 identical over 9 bases. The CDR3 consists of 15 residues. Germline V gene sequence: CDR1 MGHDK, CDR2 SYGVNS. In nucleotides, the CDR3 is TGTGCAACGTCGGGGGGACAGGGATCAAATCAGCCCCAGCATTTT. Translating gives CATSGGQGSNQPQHF.

The rearrangement uses TRBV7-9 and TRBJ1-4, with 9 positions matching TRBD1. The CDR3 consists of 14 residues. Germline trimming cut 1 base from V and 8 bases from J; bases unmatched to any gene: 2. Germline loops: CDR1 SEHNR, CDR2 FQNEAQ (reference sequence). CDR3 nucleotides: TGTGCCAGCAGCTTAGGGGACAGGGAGGAAAAACTGTTTTTT. It specifies CASSLGDREEKLFF.

The chain couples TRBV15 to TRBJ1-5; no firm D call. Trimming cost V 4 bases and J 1 base, with 8 bases left between them. Germline lookup yields CDR1 LNHNV and CDR2 YYDKDF (reference sequence). CDR3 length: 14 amino acids. This CDR3 is CATSTGKSNQPQHF. CDR3 nucleotide sequence: TGTGCCACCAGCACCGGGAAAAGCAATCAGCCCCAGCATTTT. The variable domain in full, completed from reference TRBV15 and TRBJ1-5, reads DAMVIQNPRYQVTQFGKPVTLSCSQTLNHNVMYWYQQKSSQAPKLLFHYYDKDFNNEADTPDNFQSRRPNTSFCFLDIRSPGLGDTAMYLCATSTGKSNQPQHFGDGTRLSIL.

This chain uses TRBV10-3 with TRBJ2-3, with 8 positions matching TRBD1. The CDR3 sequence is 16 residues long. The V gene's germline CDR1 is ENHRY and CDR2 SYGVKD. Unmatched junction bases numbered 14, after V lost 4 bases and J lost 8 bases. The CDR3 is CAISGGSGTGPPTQYF. CDR3 bases: TGTGCCATCAGTGGGGGGTCAGGGACAGGACCGCCTACGCAGTATTTT.

CDR3 sequence reads: CASSLGTAQETQYF. CDR3 nucleotide sequence: TGTGCCAGCAGCTTAGGGACAGCTCAAGAGACCCAGTACTTC. V is TRBV11-2 and J is TRBJ2-5; TRBD1 might be the D (6 bases). The germline V and J ends were trimmed by 1 base and 2 bases, with 8 bases remaining between them. Germline CDR1 reads SGHAT; CDR2 reads FQNNGV. The CDR3 is made up of 14 amino acids.

The chain employs TRBV5-6 and TRBJ1-2, with D perhaps TRBD1 (5 bases). CDR3 length equals 15 residues. The ends were cut back, 3 bases at V and 3 bases at J, with 15 bases in the middle. Per germline, CDR1 SGHDT and CDR2 YYEEEE. CDR3 protein: CASSSGWATDYGYTF. The CDR3 DNA follows: TGTGCCAGCAGCTCCGGGTGGGCGACAGACTATGGCTACACCTTC. The full variable domain, its missing parts supplied by reference TRBV5-6 and TRBJ1-2, is DAGVTQSPTHLIKTRGQQVTLRCSPKSGHDTVSWYQQALGQGPQFIFQYYEEEERQRGNFPDRFSGHQFPNYSSELNVNALLLGDSALYLCASSSGWATDYGYTFGSGTRLTVV.